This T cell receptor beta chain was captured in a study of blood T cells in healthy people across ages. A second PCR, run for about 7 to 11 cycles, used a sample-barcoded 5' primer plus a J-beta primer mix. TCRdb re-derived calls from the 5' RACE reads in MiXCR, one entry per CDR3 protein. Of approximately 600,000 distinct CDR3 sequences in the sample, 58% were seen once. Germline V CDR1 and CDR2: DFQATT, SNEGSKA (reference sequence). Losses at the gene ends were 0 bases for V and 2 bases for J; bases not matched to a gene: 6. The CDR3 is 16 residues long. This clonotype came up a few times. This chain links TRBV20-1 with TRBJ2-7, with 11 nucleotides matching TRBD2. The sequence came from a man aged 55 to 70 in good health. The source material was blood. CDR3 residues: CSARDPLAGAPYEQYF. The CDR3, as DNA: TGCAGTGCTAGAGACCCACTAGCGGGGGCACCCTACGAGCAGTACTTC.